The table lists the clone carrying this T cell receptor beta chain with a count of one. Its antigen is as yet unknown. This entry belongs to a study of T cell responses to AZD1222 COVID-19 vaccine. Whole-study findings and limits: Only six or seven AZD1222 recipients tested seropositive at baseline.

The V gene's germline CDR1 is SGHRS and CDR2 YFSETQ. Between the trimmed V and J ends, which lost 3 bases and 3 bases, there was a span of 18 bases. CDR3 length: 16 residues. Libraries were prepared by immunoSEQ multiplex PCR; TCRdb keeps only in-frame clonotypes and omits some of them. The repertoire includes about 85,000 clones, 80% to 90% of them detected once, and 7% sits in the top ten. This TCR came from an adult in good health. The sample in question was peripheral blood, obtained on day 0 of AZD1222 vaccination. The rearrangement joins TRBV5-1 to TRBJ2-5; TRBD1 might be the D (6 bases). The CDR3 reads CASSSGQNYREETQYF. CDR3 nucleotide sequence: TGCGCCAGCAGCTCTGGACAGAATTACAGGGAAGAGACCCAGTACTTC.